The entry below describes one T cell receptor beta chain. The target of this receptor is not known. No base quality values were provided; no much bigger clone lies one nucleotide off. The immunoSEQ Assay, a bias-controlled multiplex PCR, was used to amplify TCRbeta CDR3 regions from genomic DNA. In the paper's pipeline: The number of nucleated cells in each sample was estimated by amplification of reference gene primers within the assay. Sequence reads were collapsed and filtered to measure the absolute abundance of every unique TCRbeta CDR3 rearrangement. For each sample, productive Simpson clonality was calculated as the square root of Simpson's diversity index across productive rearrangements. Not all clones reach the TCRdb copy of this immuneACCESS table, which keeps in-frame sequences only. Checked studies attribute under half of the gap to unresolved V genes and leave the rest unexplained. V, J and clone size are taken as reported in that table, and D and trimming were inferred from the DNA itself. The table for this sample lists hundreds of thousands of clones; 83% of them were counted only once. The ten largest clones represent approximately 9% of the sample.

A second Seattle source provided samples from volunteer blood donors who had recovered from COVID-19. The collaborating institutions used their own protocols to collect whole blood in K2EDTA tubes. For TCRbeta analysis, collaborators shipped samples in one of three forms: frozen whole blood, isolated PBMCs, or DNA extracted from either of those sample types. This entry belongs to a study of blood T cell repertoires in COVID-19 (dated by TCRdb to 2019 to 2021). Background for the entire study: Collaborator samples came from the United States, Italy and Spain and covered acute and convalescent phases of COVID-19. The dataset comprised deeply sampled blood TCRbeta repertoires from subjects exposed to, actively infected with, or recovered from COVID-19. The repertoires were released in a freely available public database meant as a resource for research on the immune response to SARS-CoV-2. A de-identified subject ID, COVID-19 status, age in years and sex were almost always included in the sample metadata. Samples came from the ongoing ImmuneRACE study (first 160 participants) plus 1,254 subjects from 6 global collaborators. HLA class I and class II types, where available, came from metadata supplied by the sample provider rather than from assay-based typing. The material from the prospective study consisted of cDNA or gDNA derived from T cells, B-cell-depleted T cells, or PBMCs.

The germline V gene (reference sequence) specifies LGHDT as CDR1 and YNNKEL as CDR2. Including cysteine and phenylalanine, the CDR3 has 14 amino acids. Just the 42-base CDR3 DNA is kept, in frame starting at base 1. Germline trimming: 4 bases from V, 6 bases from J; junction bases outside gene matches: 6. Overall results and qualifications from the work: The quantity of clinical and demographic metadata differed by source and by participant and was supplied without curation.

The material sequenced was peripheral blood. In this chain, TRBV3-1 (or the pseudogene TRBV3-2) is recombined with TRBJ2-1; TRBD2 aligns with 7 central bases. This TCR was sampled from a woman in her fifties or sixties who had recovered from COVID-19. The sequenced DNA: TGTGCCAGCAGCCCCGTGGGCGGGGGCAATGAGCAGTTCTTC. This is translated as CASSPVGGGNEQFF.